This TCR beta chain comes out of a study of T cells after yellow fever vaccination. 5'RACE template switching generated TCR cDNA, adding a universal primer site and UMIs. One entry per CDR3 protein, called by TCRdb with MiXCR from the 5' RACE reads. Of 200,000 to 300,000 distinct CDR3 sequences listed, 10% to 15% were seen once; the top ten hold roughly 0.5%. Regarding this clonotype: The antigen remains unidentified.

Findings of the study overall: Among all clonotypes, a small share was observed in both CD4 and CD8 compartments. Once the booster was given, most primary-vaccination clones reappeared, at about 96% for CD4 and roughly 85% for CD8. Abundant clonotypes from the bulk population could get into FACS-sorted repertoires as contaminants.

The CDR3 has 16 amino acids. Per the germline V gene, CDR1 is LGHNA and CDR2 is YSLEER. V trimming: 4 bases; J trimming: 7 bases; junction bases outside the gene matches: 8. This receptor was obtained from a man aged 25 to 40 who received the YFV17D yellow fever vaccine. Sequenced here: CD4+ T cells sorted from PBMCs, sampled 45 days after the yellow fever booster vaccination. V and J are TRBV4-3 and TRBJ2-1; 12 bases match TRBD2. CDR3 coding DNA: TGCGCCAGCAGCCGCCCCGGGACTAGCGGGTTAAATGAGCAGTTCTTC. Residues: CASSRPGTSGLNEQFF.